This paragraph covers one T cell receptor beta chain sequence. No antigen is known for it. No base qualities exist here, and no much larger clone lies one base off it. V is clipped by 0 bases and J by 5 bases, and the sequence between their germline boundaries is 9 bases long. The CDR3 measures 14 amino acids from cysteine to phenylalanine. The retained sequence is limited to the CDR3, 42 bases, with the frame set at the first base. The germline V gene gives CDR1 as SGHVS and CDR2 as FNYEAQ. The data were obtained in a study of response to subunit inactivated influenza vaccine listed by TCRdb under 2018. Study-wide context: Deep quantitative T cell receptor repertoire profiling was used in the study to track responses to a trivalent subunit inactivated influenza vaccine. The study at large found these results: The authors suggested that each seasonal influenza vaccination may recruit only a limited number of new T cells.

The library was obtained by RT-PCR. Sequenced using an Illumina HiSeq 2500. TCRdb ran its own pipeline on the public reads, namely fastp trimming at Q25 and MiXCR clone calling, and kept in-frame beta chains. Rows matching on CDR3 protein sequence are summarized as one entry with the most common DNA and genes. In this sample the table shows just over 300,000 distinct CDR3 sequences, 21% of which occur a single time. About a tenth of the sample belongs to the ten largest clones. Rearrangement joined TRBV7-6 to TRBJ2-3, with TRBD2 tentatively as D gene (7 bases match). The origin of this receptor is a man aged 50 to 69 who received an inactivated influenza vaccine. Donor details come from another sample of the same person, matched by shared clones. Specimen: PBMCs from blood, collected about 20 months after vaccination. The DNA sequence is as follows: TGTGCCAGCAGCTTAGCGGGAGGGGGAGATACGCAGTATTTT. It translates to CASSLAGGGDTQYF. The variable domain in full, with residues beyond the CDR3 obtained from the reference TRBV7-6 and TRBJ2-3 genes, is GAGVSQSPRYKVTKRGQDVALRCDPISGHVSLYWYRQALGQGPEFLTYFNYEAQQDKSGLPNDRFSAERPEGSISTLTIQRTEQRDSAMYRCASSLAGGGDTQYFGPGTRLTVL.